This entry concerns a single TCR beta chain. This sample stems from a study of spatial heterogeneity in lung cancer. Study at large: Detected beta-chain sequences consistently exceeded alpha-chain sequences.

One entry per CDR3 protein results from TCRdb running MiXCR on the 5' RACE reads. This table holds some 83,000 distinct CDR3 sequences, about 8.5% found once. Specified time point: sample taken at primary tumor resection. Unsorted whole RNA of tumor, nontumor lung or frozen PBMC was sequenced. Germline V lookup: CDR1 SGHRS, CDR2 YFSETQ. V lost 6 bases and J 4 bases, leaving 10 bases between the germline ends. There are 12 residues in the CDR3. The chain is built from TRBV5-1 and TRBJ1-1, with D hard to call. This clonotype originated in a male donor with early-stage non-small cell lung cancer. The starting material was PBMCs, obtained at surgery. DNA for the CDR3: TGCGCCAGCAACGACATTGCCACTGAAGCTTTCTTT. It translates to CASNDIATEAFF.